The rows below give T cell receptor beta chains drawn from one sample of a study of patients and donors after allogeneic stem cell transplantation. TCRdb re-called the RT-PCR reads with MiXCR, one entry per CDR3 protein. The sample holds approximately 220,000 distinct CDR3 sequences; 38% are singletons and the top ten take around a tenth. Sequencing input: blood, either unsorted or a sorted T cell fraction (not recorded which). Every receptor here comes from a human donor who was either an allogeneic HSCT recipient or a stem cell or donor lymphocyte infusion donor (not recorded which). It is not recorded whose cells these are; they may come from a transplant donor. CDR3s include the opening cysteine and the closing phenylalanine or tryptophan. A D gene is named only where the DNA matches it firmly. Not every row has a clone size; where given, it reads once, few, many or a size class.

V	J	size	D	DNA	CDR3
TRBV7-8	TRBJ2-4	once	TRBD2	TGTGCCAGCAGCCATCTAGCGGGCAAAAACATTCAGTACTTC	CASSHLAGKNIQYF
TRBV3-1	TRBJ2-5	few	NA	TGTGCCAGCAGCCAGTACTCCCAAGAGACCCAGTACTTC	CASSQYSQETQYF
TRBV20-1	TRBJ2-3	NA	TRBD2	TGCAGTGCTAGAGATCCGATAGCGGGGAGAACAGATACGCAGTATTTT	CSARDPIAGRTDTQYF
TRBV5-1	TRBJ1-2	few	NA	TGCGCCAGCAGCCCCAACCCCGACAGCGCATATGGCTACACCTTC	CASSPNPDSAYGYTF
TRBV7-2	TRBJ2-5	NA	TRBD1	TGTGCCAGCAGTTCTCAGGACAGGTACCAAGAGACCCAGTACTTC	CASSSQDRYQETQYF
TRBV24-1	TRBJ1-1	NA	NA	TGTGCCACCAGTGATTCGGCCCAGGGAAACACTGAAGCTTTCTTT	CATSDSAQGNTEAFF
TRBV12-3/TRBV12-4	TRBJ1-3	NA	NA	TGTGCCAGCAGTTTGGACGGGACGGCTGGAAACACCATATATTTT	CASSLDGTAGNTIYF
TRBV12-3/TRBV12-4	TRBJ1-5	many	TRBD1	TGTGCCAGCAGTAAACGACAGGGGGGCGCCAATCAGCCCCAGCATTTT	CASSKRQGGANQPQHF
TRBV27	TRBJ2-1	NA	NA	TGTGCCAGCAGTTTATTGACAGGAATTGATGAGCAGTTCTTC	CASSLLTGIDEQFF
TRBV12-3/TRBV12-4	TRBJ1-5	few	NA	TGTGCCAGCAGTTTCCGGGGGTCCGGTCAGCCCCAGCATTTT	CASSFRGSGQPQHF
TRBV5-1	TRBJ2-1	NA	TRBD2	TGCGCCAGCAGCTTGGAGGTACTAGCGGCCTCCTTGTGGAATGAGCAGTTCTTC	CASSLEVLAASLWNEQFF
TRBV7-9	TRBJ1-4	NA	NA	TGTGCCAGCAGCTTAGACGGCTGGGGGGAAAAACTGTTTTTT	CASSLDGWGEKLFF
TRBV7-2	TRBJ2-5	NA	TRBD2	TGTGCCAGCAGGCCCAGCGGGGGGGTGGGGACCCAGTACTTC	CASRPSGGVGTQYF
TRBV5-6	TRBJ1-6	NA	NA	TGTGCCAGCAGCTTGTGGACAGTTTATAATTCACCCCTCCACTTT	CASSLWTVYNSPLHF
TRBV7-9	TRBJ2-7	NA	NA	TGTGCCAGCAGCTTAGTGGACAGCTCCTACGAGCAGTACTTC	CASSLVDSSYEQYF
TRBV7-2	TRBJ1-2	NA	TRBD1	TGTGCCAGCAGCTTGGGGCCGTCGACAGGGGGCTATGGCTACACCTTC	CASSLGPSTGGYGYTF
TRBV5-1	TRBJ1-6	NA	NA	TGCGCCAGCAGCTTAGGGCAACCAGATTCACCCCTCCACTTT	CASSLGQPDSPLHF
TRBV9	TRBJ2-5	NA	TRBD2	TGTGCCAGCAGCGTTAGCGGGGGGTCCTCCCGATGGGAGACCCAGTACTTC	CASSVSGGSSRWETQYF
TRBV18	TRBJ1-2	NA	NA	TGTGCCAGCTCACCGATAATTGACAGCAACTATGGCTACACCTTC	CASSPIIDSNYGYTF
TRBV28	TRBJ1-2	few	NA	TGTGCCAGCAAACCCCTGTGGGGTTACTATGGCTACACCTTC	CASKPLWGYYGYTF
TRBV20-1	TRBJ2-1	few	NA	TGCAGTGCTAGTTCCGGGAATGAGCAGTTCTTC	CSASSGNEQFF
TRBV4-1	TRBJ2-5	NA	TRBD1	TGCGCCAGCAGCCAAGAGGTTCGAACAGGGGAAGAGACCCAGTACTTC	CASSQEVRTGEETQYF
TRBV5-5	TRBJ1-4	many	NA	TGTGCCAGCAGCTTGTCCGGGACGGGTAATGAAAAACTGTTTTTT	CASSLSGTGNEKLFF
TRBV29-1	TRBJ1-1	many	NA	TGCAGCGTTGACCCCAGCGGCAGATTGAACACTGAAGCTTTCTTT	CSVDPSGRLNTEAFF
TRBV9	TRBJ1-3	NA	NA	TGTGCCAGCAGCGCGCAGAGCTCTGGAAACACCATATATTTT	CASSAQSSGNTIYF
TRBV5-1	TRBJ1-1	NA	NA	TGCGCCAGCAGCGGGTCCTCGAACACTGAAGCTTTCTTT	CASSGSSNTEAFF
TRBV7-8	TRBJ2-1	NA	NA	TGTGCCAGCAGCCCCAGGAGGAACAATGAGCAGTTCTTC	CASSPRRNNEQFF
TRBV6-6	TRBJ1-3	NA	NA	TGTGCCAGCAGCCGGGACTATGGAAACACCATATATTTT	CASSRDYGNTIYF
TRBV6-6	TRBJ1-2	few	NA	TGTGCCAGCAGACCGGACAGTAGTTCTATGGGCTACACCTTC	CASRPDSSSMGYTF
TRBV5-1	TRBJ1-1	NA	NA	TGCGCCAGCAGCTTGGGACTTCCCTTAGAGGAAGCTTTCTTT	CASSLGLPLEEAFF
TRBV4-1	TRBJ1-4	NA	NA	TGCGCCAGCAGCCAAGATCGAGGGCAGGCCTTCGGAAAACTGTTTTTT	CASSQDRGQAFGKLFF
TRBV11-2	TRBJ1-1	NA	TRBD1	TGTGCCAGCAGCTCCGCCGCCCCCGTGAAATCGGGACAGGGGACTGAAGCTTTCTTT	CASSSAAPVKSGQGTEAFF
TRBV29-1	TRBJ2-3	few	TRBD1	TGCAGCGTCGCGGACAGGGAAATGACAGATACGCAGTATTTT	CSVADREMTDTQYF
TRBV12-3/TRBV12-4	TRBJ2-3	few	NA	TGTGCCAGCACTCGCCTCCCGCTAATCGGGAAGACAGATACGCAGTATTTT	CASTRLPLIGKTDTQYF
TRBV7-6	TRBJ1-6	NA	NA	TGTGCCAGCAGCTCTAGCCCTCCTAGGGGCCGAATTAATTCACCCCTCCACTTT	CASSSSPPRGRINSPLHF
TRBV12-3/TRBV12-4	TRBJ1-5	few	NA	TGTGCCAGCAGTTTAGGACAGGTTTCAAATCAGCCCCAGCATTTT	CASSLGQVSNQPQHF
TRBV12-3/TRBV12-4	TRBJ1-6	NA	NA	TGTGCCAGCAGTTATCGCGGACATGTAAATTCACCCCTCCACTTT	CASSYRGHVNSPLHF
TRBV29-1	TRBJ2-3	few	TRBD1	TGCAGCTCGGGACAGGGGGCGACAGATACGCAGTATTTT	CSSGQGATDTQYF
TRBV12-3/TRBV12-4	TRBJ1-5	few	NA	TGTGCCAGCAAAAACTCAGGGTCTCGGCCCCAGCATTTT	CASKNSGSRPQHF
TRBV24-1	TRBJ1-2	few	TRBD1	TGTGCCACCAGTGATCCGGACAGGGATGGCTACACCTTC	CATSDPDRDGYTF
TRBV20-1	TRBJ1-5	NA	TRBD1	TGCAGTGCACTTACAGGGGCGGGCAATCAGCCCCAGCATTTT	CSALTGAGNQPQHF
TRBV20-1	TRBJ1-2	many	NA	TGCAGTGCTAGAGGTGGCGCCGGGTATGGCTACACCTTC	CSARGGAGYGYTF
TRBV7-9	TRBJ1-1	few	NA	TGTGCCAGCAGCTTAGTAGGGGATTGGACTGAAGCTTTCTTT	CASSLVGDWTEAFF
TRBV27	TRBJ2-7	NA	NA	TGTGCCAGCAGTTCCCGGGCCAAGGCCGAGCAGTACTTC	CASSSRAKAEQYF
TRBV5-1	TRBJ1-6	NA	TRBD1	TGCGCCAGCCAACAGGGGGCAGATTCACCCCTCCACTTT	CASQQGADSPLHF